These 24 T cell receptor beta chains share one sample of origin, sequenced in a study of blood T cell repertoires in COVID-19. This table comes from immunoSEQ multiplex PCR, and its TCRdb copy is limited to in-frame clones, with some not included. The table shows about 39,000 clones, with approximately 86% occurring only once. Sequencing was performed on peripheral blood. The receptors stem from a middle-aged man with active COVID-19.

This clone showed up just a few times. The CDR3 reads CASKARERQPQHF. CDR3 nucleotides: TGTGCCAGCAAAGCGAGGGAAAGGCAGCCCCAGCATTTT. This rearrangement joins TRBV27 to TRBJ1-5; D unresolved. Trimming removed 7 bases at V and 7 bases at J, with 14 bases between. This CDR3 region has 13 residues. The V gene's germline CDR1 is MNHEY and CDR2 SMNVEV (reference sequence).

This chain connects TRBV7-3 to TRBJ2-1; D gene ambiguous. Per the germline V gene, CDR1 is SGHTA and CDR2 is FQGTGA. The CDR3 totals 12 residues. Trimming stripped 9 bases from V and 8 bases from J, with 14 bases between. This CDR3 reads CASSRSSHEQFF. In DNA form, the CDR3 reads TGTGCCAGTTCCAGGTCATCTCATGAGCAGTTCTTC.

The chain employs TRBV19 and TRBJ2-1, with TRBD1 as a possible D gene (6 bases). The germline V gene encodes CDR1 LNHDA and CDR2 SQIVND (reference sequence). V was shortened by 3 bases and J by 7 bases, with 10 bases between the two germline ends. CDR3 length: 13 residues. The CDR3 coding sequence is TGTGCCAGTAGTATGGGGGCTAGGAATGAGCAGTTCTTC. Protein: CASSMGARNEQFF.

This clone is categorized as medium-sized (0.01 to 0.1%). The CDR3 bases are TGTGCCAGCAGGCGCGACAGGGTCGGAGCTTTCTTT. It encodes CASRRDRVGAFF. V gene TRBV2 combines with J gene TRBJ1-1; 7 nucleotides agree with TRBD1. After removal of 6 bases from V and 10 bases from J, the junction contained 8 bases not matched to a gene. Germline V gives CDR1 SNHLY, CDR2 FYNNEI. The CDR3 totals 12 residues.

This chain uses TRBV7-2 with TRBJ1-1, with TRBD1 matching 7 bases. The length of the CDR3 is 14 residues. Germline values: CDR1 SGHTA, CDR2 FQGNSA. The V segment lost 1 base and the J segment 6 bases; nucleotides outside the gene matches: 5. CDR3 coding DNA: TGTGCCAGCAGCTTAGTGTGGCAGGGGGCTGAAGCTTTCTTT. Translating it yields CASSLVWQGAEAFF.

The chain employs TRBV5-5 and TRBJ2-3; D not resolved. V was cut by 0 bases and J by 2 bases, with 7 bases left in between. This CDR3 has 14 amino acids. Per the germline V gene, CDR1 is SGHKS and CDR2 is YYEKEE (reference sequence). CDR3 bases: TGTGCCAGCAGCTTGGGCTACCTCACAGATACGCAGTATTTT. Translated: CASSLGYLTDTQYF. The full variable domain, rest sourced from reference TRBV5-5 and TRBJ2-3, is DAGVTQSPTHLIKTRGQQVTLRCSPISGHKSVSWYQQVLGQGPQFIFQYYEKEERGRGNFPDRFSARQFPNYSSELNVNALLLGDSALYLCASSLGYLTDTQYFGPGTRLTVL.

J is TRBJ2-2 and V is TRBV29-1; D is uncertain. The ends were cut back, 6 bases at V and 3 bases at J, with 8 bases in the middle. This CDR3 contains 12 residues. Per the germline V gene, CDR1 is SQVTM and CDR2 is ANQGSEA. The CDR3 loop is CSVAFDTGELFF. CDR3 in DNA: TGCAGCGTGGCCTTTGACACCGGGGAGCTGTTTTTT.

CDR3 residues: CASSPPIADGYNEQFF. As DNA, the CDR3 is TGTGCCAGCTCACCACCGATAGCGGACGGCTACAATGAGCAGTTCTTC. The chain uses TRBV18 and TRBJ2-1; the D gene is possibly TRBD2 (6 bases). The CDR3 covers 16 residues. CDR1 KGHSH and CDR2 LQKENI come from the germline V gene. Trimming took 0 bases from V and 3 from J, leaving 12 bases between them.

The table lists this clone with a count of one. The chain links TRBV7-9 to TRBJ1-4, with D possibly being TRBD1 (6 bases). Germline V gives CDR1 SEHNR, CDR2 FQNEAQ (reference sequence). The length of the CDR3 is 14 residues. V shed 5 bases and J shed 4 bases, with 11 bases lying between them. The CDR3 DNA sequence: TGTGCCAGCAGCCTCCGACAGGATAATGAAAAACTGTTTTTT. The encoded protein is CASSLRQDNEKLFF.

This clone was seen a single time. This rearrangement joins TRBV7-6 to TRBJ1-2; no definite D call. Per germline, CDR1 SGHVS and CDR2 FNYEAQ. The CDR3 has 15 residues. Trimming left V 1 base short and J 8 bases short, with 17 bases between. The CDR3 spells CASSLGSGRGSGYTF. DNA for the CDR3: TGTGCCAGCAGCTTAGGCTCCGGCCGAGGTAGCGGCTACACCTTC.

This clone has more than one count but fewer than ten. The genes are TRBV28 and TRBJ2-7, with a weak D call TRBD1 (6 bases). Germline assignment: CDR1 MDHEN and CDR2 SYDVKM. This CDR3 has 14 residues. Trimming cost V 5 bases and J 2 bases, with 13 bases left between them. CDR3 DNA: TGTGCCAGCAGTCGACAGGTTGGAACCTACGAGCAGTACTTC. Translating it yields CASSRQVGTYEQYF.

J is TRBJ2-7 and V is TRBV5-1; 10 bases align to TRBD2. The CDR3 is 14 residues long. Germline-derived CDR1 and CDR2 are SGHRS and YFSETQ. V lost 5 bases to trimming and J lost 7 bases; unmatched junction nucleotides: 9. The CDR3 loop reads CASSTSGVSGEQYF. The DNA of the CDR3 is TGCGCCAGCAGTACTAGCGGGGTCTCAGGGGAGCAGTACTTC.

This chain links TRBV24-1 with TRBJ1-5, with D maybe TRBD1 (6 bases). The germline V gene encodes CDR1 KGHDR and CDR2 SFDVKD. The CDR3 covers 14 residues. V lost 5 bases, J lost 5 bases, and 12 bases lay in between. CDR3 region: CATSARGHYQPQHF. CDR3 DNA sequence: TGTGCCACCAGTGCGAGGGGACATTATCAGCCCCAGCATTTT.

The CDR3 DNA sequence: TGTGCCAGCAGTTTACGCTCCTACGAGCAGTACTTC. Translated: CASSLRSYEQYF. V and J are TRBV12-3 or TRBV12-4 and TRBJ2-7, with D unresolved. CDR3 length equals 12 residues. Between the trimmed V and J ends, which lost 2 bases and 0 bases, there was a span of 2 bases.

This chain joins TRBV7-9 and TRBJ2-7; 7 bases line up with TRBD1. Germline CDR1 reads SEHNR; CDR2 reads FQNEAQ (reference sequence). The CDR3 extends over 15 amino acids. V shed 5 bases, J shed 0 bases, and the junction held 7 bases outside the gene matches. The CDR3 nucleotides are TGTGCCAGCAGCCGCCTGGGACAGCCCTCCTACGAGCAGTACTTC. It translates to CASSRLGQPSYEQYF.

The gene calls are TRBV6-7 and TRBJ1-4; maybe TRBD1 (6 bases). TRBV6-7 is marked as an open reading frame, function uncertain. Trimming took 1 base from V and 8 from J, leaving 17 bases between them. This CDR3 has 16 amino acids. This chain's CDR3 is CASSYYKGVVGEKLFF. CDR3 DNA sequence: TGTGCCAGCAGTTACTACAAGGGGGTAGTAGGGGAAAAACTGTTTTTT.

The chain couples TRBV5-1 to TRBJ1-5; weak D call: TRBD1 (5 bases). The germline gives CDR1 SGHRS, CDR2 YFSETQ. The V end lost 1 base, the J end lost 5 bases, and 10 bases lay between the germline ends. The CDR3 sequence is 14 residues long. In nucleotides, the CDR3 is TGCGCCAGCAGCTTGACAGGATTTGATCAGCCCCAGCATTTT. Protein product: CASSLTGFDQPQHF.

This rearrangement joins TRBV7-9 to TRBJ2-7; a weak D match, TRBD1 (6 bases). The CDR3 runs 13 residues. Looked up from germline, CDR1 is SEHNR and CDR2 is FQNEAQ (reference sequence). V was trimmed by 4 bases and J by 4 bases, leaving 11 bases between them. As DNA, the CDR3 is TGTGCCAGCAGCTGGGCTACAGGGTACGAGCAGTACTTC. Residues: CASSWATGYEQYF.

The chain combines TRBV7-9 with TRBJ1-2; 7 bases fit TRBD1. V dropped 1 base and J dropped 3; count of bases not matched to a gene: 14. CDR1 and CDR2 (germline): SEHNR, FQNEAQ (reference sequence). This CDR3 is built from 18 residues. The CDR3 is CASSLDGIDRARDYGYTF. The CDR3 DNA follows: TGTGCCAGCAGCTTAGACGGAATTGACAGGGCTCGGGACTATGGCTACACCTTC.

This clone was recorded once. The V call is TRBV30, the J call TRBJ2-2; tentative D call: TRBD1 (6 bases). There are 17 residues in the CDR3. In germline, CDR1 is GTSNPN, CDR2 SVGIG (reference sequence). V lost 0 bases and J 2 bases, leaving 16 bases between the germline ends. The CDR3 here is CAWSVDPHRANTGELFF. CDR3 sequence (DNA): TGTGCCTGGAGTGTAGACCCCCACAGGGCCAACACCGGGGAGCTGTTTTTT.

The chain uses TRBV28 and TRBJ2-7, with D perhaps TRBD2 (6 bases). The CDR3 length is 14 residues. Deletions cut 3 bases from V and 2 bases from J, with 11 bases between. Per germline, CDR1 MDHEN and CDR2 SYDVKM. CDR3 protein: CASSLAGITYEQYF. As DNA, the CDR3 is TGTGCCAGCAGTTTGGCGGGGATCACCTACGAGCAGTACTTC.

V is TRBV29-1 and J is TRBJ2-7, with 8 bases fitting TRBD1. Germline CDR1 SQVTM, CDR2 ANQGSEA. With V trimmed by 6 bases and J by 2 bases, 9 bases remained unmatched. The CDR3 has 14 amino acids. The CDR3 loop reads CSVGSGTGAYEQYF. The CDR3 nucleotides are TGCAGCGTGGGGTCCGGGACAGGAGCCTACGAGCAGTACTTC.

This rearrangement joins TRBV27 to TRBJ2-7; weak D call: TRBD1 (6 bases). The V gene's germline CDR1 is MNHEY and CDR2 SMNVEV (reference sequence). This CDR3 has 16 amino acids. V was clipped by 2 bases and J by 2 bases, with 16 bases between them. The CDR3 protein is CASSLLGARGTYEQYF. CDR3 coding DNA: TGTGCCAGCAGTTTACTGGGGGCACGGGGAACCTACGAGCAGTACTTC.

The rearrangement links TRBV11-2 to TRBJ2-1, with TRBD2 matching 7 bases. Germline values: CDR1 SGHAT, CDR2 FQNNGV. This CDR3 comprises 18 residues. V shed 1 base and J 0 bases; nucleotides not matched to a gene: 9. CDR3: CASSLVGSSGASYNEQFF. In DNA, the CDR3 is TGTGCCAGCAGCTTAGTTGGGTCTAGCGGAGCCTCCTACAATGAGCAGTTCTTC.